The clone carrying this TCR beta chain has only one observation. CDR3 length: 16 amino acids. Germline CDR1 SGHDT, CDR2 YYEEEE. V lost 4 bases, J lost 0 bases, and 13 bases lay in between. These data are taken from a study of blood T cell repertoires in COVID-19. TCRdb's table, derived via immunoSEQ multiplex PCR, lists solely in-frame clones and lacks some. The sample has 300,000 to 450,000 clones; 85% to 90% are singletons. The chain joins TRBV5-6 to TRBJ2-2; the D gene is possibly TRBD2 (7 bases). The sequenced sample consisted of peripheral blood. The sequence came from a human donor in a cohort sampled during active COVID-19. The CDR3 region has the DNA TGTGCCAGCAGCCCGGGGGGCGGGGCGAACACCGGGGAGCTGTTTTTT. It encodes CASSPGGGANTGELFF.